This TCR beta chain was recorded in a study of blood T cell repertoires in COVID-19. At the level of the study: Acute and convalescent COVID-19 specimens originated in the United States, Italy and Spain. From T cells, B-cell-depleted T cells, or PBMCs came the material, which was cDNA or gDNA.

Sequenced by immunoSEQ multiplex PCR; TCRdb stores in-frame clones only, minus some. The profile shows 50,000 to 55,000 clones, 75% to 90% of them singletons. In its sample, this clone was seen once. Trimming cost V 6 bases and J 6 bases; bases outside gene matches: 6. This CDR3 contains 14 residues. From germline, CDR1 is MNHEY and CDR2 SMNVEV (reference sequence). The genes are TRBV27 and TRBJ2-7; 12 nucleotides line up with TRBD1. Sequences were obtained from peripheral blood. This clonotype was sampled from a man in his 60s with acute or convalescent COVID-19. The CDR3 is CASRLGQGAGEQYF. For the CDR3, the DNA is TGTGCCAGCAGATTGGGACAGGGGGCGGGCGAGCAGTACTTC.